A selection of T cell receptor beta chains follows, all from one sample in a study of human thymus T cells. Clones were read by immunoSEQ multiplex PCR, and TCRdb kept only the in-frame ones, dropping some. In the table there are more than 70,000 clones, nearly 98% of which are singletons. The sample taken for sequencing was thymus tissue. These receptors all come from a boy under three years old with a congenital heart defect but otherwise immunologically healthy. The CDR3 runs from the conserved cysteine through the conserved F or W. A D gene is named only where the DNA matches it firmly. Part of the rows lack a size; the others show once, few, many or a class for expanded clones.

CDR3aa: CASRTGTSGRRSYNEQFF
CDR3nt: TGTGCCAGCAGAACCGGGACTAGCGGGAGAAGATCCTACAATGAGCAGTTCTTC
abundance: .
j_gene: TRBJ2-1
d_gene: TRBD2
v_gene: TRBV2

CDR3aa: CASSYGSGSRSYNSGYTF
CDR3nt: TGTGCCAGCTCCTACGGGTCAGGCTCCCGTTCCTATAACTCTGGCTACACCTTC
abundance: .
j_gene: TRBJ1-2
d_gene: .
v_gene: TRBV5-6

CDR3aa: CASSIGDRGLCGYTF
CDR3nt: TGTGCCAGTAGTATTGGGGACAGGGGGTTGTGCGGCTACACCTTC
abundance: .
j_gene: TRBJ1-2
d_gene: TRBD1
v_gene: TRBV19

CDR3aa: CASTRGVIYGYTF
CDR3nt: TGTGCCAGCACCCGAGGGGTTATCTATGGCTACACCTTC
abundance: .
j_gene: TRBJ1-2
d_gene: .
v_gene: TRBV6-5

CDR3aa: CASSLSREAYEQYF
CDR3nt: TGTGCCAGCAGTTTAAGCCGGGAGGCATACGAGCAGTACTTC
abundance: .
j_gene: TRBJ2-7
d_gene: TRBD2
v_gene: TRBV27

CDR3aa: CASSRSYFEKLFF
CDR3nt: TGTGCCAGCAGTCGGAGCTATTTTGAAAAACTGTTTTTT
abundance: .
j_gene: TRBJ1-4
d_gene: .
v_gene: TRBV28

CDR3aa: CASSVIGTANTEAFF
CDR3nt: TGCGCCAGCAGTGTAATAGGGACAGCGAACACTGAAGCTTTCTTT
abundance: .
j_gene: TRBJ1-1
d_gene: TRBD1
v_gene: TRBV10-1

CDR3aa: CASSRIPRTSGVRTDTQYF
CDR3nt: TGCGCCAGCAGCCGGATCCCACGCACATCGGGGGTTCGCACAGATACGCAGTATTTT
abundance: .
j_gene: TRBJ2-3
d_gene: .
v_gene: TRBV4-3

CDR3aa: CASSFDGYNEKLFF
CDR3nt: TGCGCCAGCAGCTTTGACGGATATAATGAAAAACTGTTTTTT
abundance: .
j_gene: TRBJ1-4
d_gene: .
v_gene: TRBV5-1

CDR3aa: CASSLAFEPGRVYEQYF
CDR3nt: TGCGCCAGCAGCTTGGCTTTTGAACCAGGGAGGGTCTACGAGCAGTACTTC
abundance: .
j_gene: TRBJ2-7
d_gene: TRBD2
v_gene: TRBV5-1

CDR3aa: CASSHGQLYGYTF
CDR3nt: TGTGCCAGCAGTCACGGACAGTTGTATGGCTACACCTTC
abundance: .
j_gene: TRBJ1-2
d_gene: .
v_gene: TRBV27

CDR3aa: CASSVKPGQYNSPLHF
CDR3nt: TGTGCCAGTAGTGTAAAACCGGGACAGTATAATTCACCCCTCCACTTT
abundance: .
j_gene: TRBJ1-6
d_gene: TRBD1
v_gene: TRBV19

CDR3aa: CASSFGPSTDTQYF
CDR3nt: TGTGCCAGCAGTTTTGGGCCCAGCACAGATACGCAGTATTTT
abundance: .
j_gene: TRBJ2-3
d_gene: .
v_gene: TRBV28

CDR3aa: CASSCVLGTRIPNEKLFF
CDR3nt: TGTGCCAGCAGTTGCGTTCTAGGTACTCGGATCCCTAATGAAAAACTGTTTTTT
abundance: once
j_gene: TRBJ1-4
d_gene: .
v_gene: TRBV27

CDR3aa: CASSGSGHCNTIYF
CDR3nt: TGTGCCAGCAGCGGGTCGGGACATTGTAACACCATATATTTT
abundance: .
j_gene: TRBJ1-3
d_gene: .
v_gene: TRBV11-2

CDR3aa: CASSQEPTVPGWGTEAFF
CDR3nt: TGTGCCAGCAGCCAAGAACCGACTGTACCTGGATGGGGCACTGAAGCTTTCTTT
abundance: .
j_gene: TRBJ1-1
d_gene: .
v_gene: TRBV14